The rows below give T cell receptor beta chains drawn from one sample of a study of beta chain features in type 1 diabetes. Generated by immunoSEQ multiplex PCR, the TCRdb table keeps only in-frame clones and is missing some. The data hold 450,000 to 550,000 clones, with 30% observed a single time. The sequenced material came from naive CD4+ T cells from blood. Receptor source: a man between 18 and 29 years old in good health. The conserved cysteine and the conserved F or W are not part of the CDR3 here. Clone size, where shown, is once, few, many, or a class for clones that have expanded.

>TRBV25-1|-|TRBJ1-1
ASSAPLGTEAF
>TRBV30|few|TRBJ2-5
AWGLRVQETQY
>TRBV19|few|TRBJ2-3
ASSIASGRTDTQY
>TRBV30|few|TRBJ1-1
AWSELMNTEAF
>TRBV29-1|-|TRBJ2-5
SAEGLASPSETQY
>TRBV6-6|once|TRBJ2-3
ASSFPGTDTQY
>TRBV4-1|-|TRBJ1-1
ASSRTGGNTEAF
>TRBV28|few|TRBJ2-7
ASSTPAYEQY
>TRBV7-8|-|TRBJ2-7
ASSRDSGAYEQY
>TRBV7-2|few|TRBJ2-7
ASSLVGGSYEQY
>TRBV13|-|TRBJ2-7
ASSLVASAYEQY
>TRBV30|few|TRBJ1-1
AWSAPGRGDTEAF
>TRBV7-2|-|TRBJ2-1
ASSLDRQRAILVGDEQF
>TRBV30|few|TRBJ1-1
AWSRDRLNTEAF
>TRBV18|-|TRBJ2-7
ASSSSYEQY
>TRBV29-1|few|TRBJ2-1
SAGTSWNEQF
>TRBV29-1|few|TRBJ2-7
SVSGTLPYEQY
>TRBV7-3|-|TRBJ2-1
ASSTLAGDYNEQF
>TRBV7-3|few|TRBJ2-3
ASSPGGGRYTDTQY
>TRBV28|-|TRBJ2-5
ASSPRSPARETQY
>TRBV30|-|TRBJ2-3
AWRTTDTQY
>TRBV28|-|TRBJ2-3
ASLGARSTDTQY
>TRBV7-2|few|TRBJ1-1
ASSPTVDRTEAF
>TRBV7-2|few|TRBJ2-6
ASSLTGSGANVLT
>TRBV30|few|TRBJ2-6
AWTQAGAGANVLT
>TRBV27|-|TRBJ2-1
ASSPPLVLNSYNEQF
>TRBV27|-|TRBJ2-7
ASSLSSSGTYEQY
>TRBV21-1|few|TRBJ2-7
ASSKADPGGSYEQY
>TRBV7-2|-|TRBJ2-3
ASSLAGADTQY
>TRBV5-1|-|TRBJ2-7
ASSFRDRNYEQY
>TRBV9|few|TRBJ2-1
ASSARRGSGGGISYNEQF
>TRBV4-2|few|TRBJ1-5
ASSQGSVNQPQH
>TRBV28|-|TRBJ1-3
ASRTANSIY
>TRBV11-3|few|TRBJ2-3
ASSLPGQGGDTQY
>TRBV19|-|TRBJ2-4
ASSSAPPGGRTKNIQY
>TRBV30|few|TRBJ2-1
AWSKREREQF
>TRBV2|few|TRBJ2-7
ASRRAYEQY
>TRBV6-5|few|TRBJ2-1
ASKLDSYNEQF
>TRBV7-2|few|TRBJ2-1
ASSLASSGMREEQF
>TRBV30|few|TRBJ1-5
AWRGFQDQPQH
>TRBV5-1|-|TRBJ1-2
ASSLAPGLNYGYT
>TRBV15|-|TRBJ2-1
ATSGVNRASPPVRQF
>TRBV7-9|few|TRBJ2-3
ASSGEGTDTQY
>TRBV29-1|few|TRBJ1-1
SVEENRAGWNTEAF